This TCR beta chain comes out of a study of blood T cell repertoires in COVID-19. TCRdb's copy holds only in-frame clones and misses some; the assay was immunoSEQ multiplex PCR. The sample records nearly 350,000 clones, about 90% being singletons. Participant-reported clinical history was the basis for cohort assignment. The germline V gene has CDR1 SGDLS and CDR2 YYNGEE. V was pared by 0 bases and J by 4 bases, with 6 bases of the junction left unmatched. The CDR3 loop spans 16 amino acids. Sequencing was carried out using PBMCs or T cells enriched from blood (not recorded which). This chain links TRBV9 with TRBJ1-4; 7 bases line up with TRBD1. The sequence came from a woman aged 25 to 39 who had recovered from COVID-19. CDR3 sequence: CASSVGGGTVNEKLFF. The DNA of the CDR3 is TGTGCCAGCAGCGTAGGAGGAGGGACAGTTAATGAAAAACTGTTTTTT.